This is a list of T cell receptor beta chains from one sample in a study of T cell responses to AZD1222 COVID-19 vaccine. TCRdb's table, derived via immunoSEQ multiplex PCR, lists solely in-frame clones and lacks some. The table lists tens of thousands of clones, approximately 86% of them singletons. The specimen comprised peripheral blood, sampled 28 days after the second AZD1222 dose. Every receptor here comes from an adult who received the AZD1222 COVID-19 vaccine. CDR3s include the opening cysteine and the closing phenylalanine or tryptophan. A D gene is named only where the DNA matches it firmly. Clone size appears in some rows only: once, few, many, or a class for an expanded clone.

D gene	V gene	J gene	clone size	CDR3 DNA	CDR3 protein
TRBD1	TRBV5-6	TRBJ2-7	-	TGTGCCAGCAGCGCTCCACACAGGGGGCTCTACGAGCAGTACTTC	CASSAPHRGLYEQYF
-	TRBV4-2	TRBJ1-6	-	TGTGCCAGCAGCCAAGCGTCAGGGCGTTCACCCCTCCACTTT	CASSQASGRSPLHF
-	TRBV7-9	TRBJ2-3	-	TGTGCCAGCAGGGGGGCGTCGGACGGCGCCACAGATACGCAGTATTTT	CASRGASDGATDTQYF
-	TRBV18	TRBJ2-5	-	TGTGCCAGCTCACCGAGCGGATCAGAGACCCAGTACTTC	CASSPSGSETQYF
-	TRBV29-1	TRBJ2-7	-	TGCAGCGTTGAAGATCGGGTCAGGGCAGGCGAGCAGTACTTC	CSVEDRVRAGEQYF
TRBD1	TRBV18	TRBJ2-1	-	TGTGCCAGCTCACCCTCGGGACAGAACTACAATGAGCAGTTCTTC	CASSPSGQNYNEQFF
-	TRBV5-1	TRBJ1-5	-	TGCGCCAGCAGCCCGACAGGTATAAGTCAGCCCCAGCATTTT	CASSPTGISQPQHF
-	TRBV10-3	TRBJ2-1	-	TGTGCCATCAGTGCTCAAGCCCCCCTGGGAAATGAGCAGTTCTTC	CAISAQAPLGNEQFF
-	TRBV7-9	TRBJ1-1	few	TGTGCCAGCAGCTTAGCGCTGGGTCGTGAGCGTGTCACTGAAGCTTTCTTT	CASSLALGRERVTEAFF
-	TRBV6-5	TRBJ1-6	-	TGTGCCAGCAGTTACTCGCAGGGAAATTCACCCCTCCACTTT	CASSYSQGNSPLHF
-	TRBV6-2/TRBV6-3	TRBJ2-5	-	TGTGCCAGCAGTTACCGCCGGGGGGCCTTTGAAGAGACCCAGTACTTC	CASSYRRGAFEETQYF
TRBD2	TRBV3-1/TRBV3-2	TRBJ2-1	-	TGTGCCAGCAGTCGCATTAGCGGGGGGAACTACAATGAGCAGTTCTTC	CASSRISGGNYNEQFF
-	TRBV29-1	TRBJ2-7	-	TGCAGCGTTGTCGGGACGGGTAGATCCTCCTACGAGCAGTACTTC	CSVVGTGRSSYEQYF
-	TRBV6-4	TRBJ2-6	-	TGTGCCAGCAGTGACGACCGCTCTGGGGCCAACGTCCTGACTTTC	CASSDDRSGANVLTF
-	TRBV5-1	TRBJ2-7	-	TGCGCCAGCAGCTTGGGCGCGGGCTACTCCTACGAGCAGTACTTC	CASSLGAGYSYEQYF
-	TRBV19	TRBJ2-7	-	TGTGCCAGTAGTTTCGGGGGCCGCTACGAGCAGTACTTC	CASSFGGRYEQYF
-	TRBV6-5	TRBJ2-2	-	TGTGCCAGCAGTTACAGCAGGGAGTACACCGGGGAGCTGTTTTTT	CASSYSREYTGELFF
-	TRBV12-3/TRBV12-4	TRBJ2-7	-	TGTGCCAGCACCGGGGCTGGGTACGAGCAGTACTTC	CASTGAGYEQYF
-	TRBV27	TRBJ2-2	-	TGTGCCAGCAGTTTTTGGACAAACACCGGGGAGCTGTTTTTT	CASSFWTNTGELFF
-	TRBV18	TRBJ1-1	-	TGTGCCAGCTCATCGGGACGGGTTATGAACACTGAAGCTTTCTTT	CASSSGRVMNTEAFF
-	TRBV28	TRBJ2-3	-	TGTGCCAGCAGCTCGCCCTTTAAAATTACTAGCACAGATACGCAGTATTTT	CASSSPFKITSTDTQYF
TRBD1	TRBV5-4	TRBJ1-2	-	TGTGCCAGCAGCTCGGACAGGGGGCAGGGCGGCTACACCTTC	CASSSDRGQGGYTF
-	TRBV28	TRBJ1-1	-	TGTGCCAGCAGTTTATCTACAGACGGGAACACTGAAGCTTTCTTT	CASSLSTDGNTEAFF
-	TRBV5-5	TRBJ1-4	once	TGTGCCAGCAGCTTCAGCTCTGAAAAACTGTTTTTT	CASSFSSEKLFF
-	TRBV28	TRBJ1-2	-	TGTGCCAGCAGTGATTGGGGCTACACCTTC	CASSDWGYTF
TRBD2	TRBV18	TRBJ2-2	-	TGTGCCAGCTCCCCCGGACTAGCGGGGAACACCGGGGAGCTGTTTTTT	CASSPGLAGNTGELFF
-	TRBV5-1	TRBJ2-6	-	TGCGCCAGCAGCTTCGGTCCCTCTGGGGCCAACGTCCTGACTTTC	CASSFGPSGANVLTF
-	TRBV2	TRBJ2-7	-	TGTGCCAGCAGTGAGTCTCCGGTGGCGCGGGCCTACGAGCAGTACTTC	CASSESPVARAYEQYF
-	TRBV25-1	TRBJ1-6	-	TGTGCCAGCAGGATCCAGGGATTCGGTTCACCCCTCCACTTT	CASRIQGFGSPLHF
-	TRBV19	TRBJ1-1	-	TGTGCCAGTAATTCCGGGCCCGCGAACACTGAAGCTTTCTTT	CASNSGPANTEAFF
-	TRBV4-3	TRBJ2-7	-	TGCGCCAGCAGCCACGACGTCATGAGAACGCGCGAGCAGTACTTC	CASSHDVMRTREQYF
TRBD1	TRBV3-1/TRBV3-2	TRBJ1-4	-	TGTGCCAGCAGCCCTACCGGGACAGGGTATGAAAAACTGTTTTTT	CASSPTGTGYEKLFF
-	TRBV5-4	TRBJ2-5	-	TGTGCCAGCAGCTTGGGGGGCCCGGCAGGGATCCGGGAGACCCAGTACTTC	CASSLGGPAGIRETQYF
TRBD1	TRBV5-5	TRBJ2-3	-	TGTGCCAGCACCCTTGACAGGGGGCCGACAGATACGCAGTATTTT	CASTLDRGPTDTQYF
-	TRBV5-1	TRBJ1-1	-	TGCGCCAGCAGCTTGGAGGGGCAGAACACTGAAGCTTTCTTT	CASSLEGQNTEAFF
-	TRBV3-1/TRBV3-2	TRBJ1-1	-	TGTGCCAGCAGCCAATCACGGTCCACTGAAGCTTTCTTT	CASSQSRSTEAFF
-	TRBV5-1	TRBJ2-5	-	TGCGCCAGCAGCTTAGCCGCAGAAGAGACCCAGTACTTC	CASSLAAEETQYF